This T cell receptor beta chain was identified during a study of T cell repertoires in cytomegalovirus infection. For the study at large: Recently identified HLA-C-restricted CMV epitopes were used, and well-studied HLA-B-restricted CMV epitopes were used as well. Indicated by public TCR beta signatures were CMV infection and matching HLA type.

Regarding the study as a whole: Ex vivo responses were dominated by HLA-C-restricted CMV-specific TCR beta clonotypes.

TCRdb reanalysed the reads using MiXCR and keeps one entry per CDR3 protein. The repertoire holds fewer than 950,000 distinct CDR3 sequences, with approximately 32% as singletons. With V trimmed by 7 bases and J by 7 bases, 15 bases remained unmatched. Germline loops: CDR1 MNHEY, CDR2 SVGEGT. This CDR3 is built from 17 residues. As for this clonotype: The target antigen is unknown.

The sequence derives from a human donor in good health (CMV status not recorded). Some clones in this sample may be carry-over from other donors' samples. The V and J genes are TRBV6-2 or TRBV6-3 and TRBJ2-5; 13 bases fit TRBD2. This material consisted of cultured CD8+ T cells from PBMCs, taken from culture after CMV antigen stimulation. This CDR3 is CASTYSGLAGASGTQYF. In nucleotides, the CDR3 is TGTGCCAGCACCTACTCTGGACTAGCGGGGGCATCCGGGACCCAGTACTTC.